Sequencing of this TCR beta chain was carried out in a study of T cells in Graves' hyperthyroidism and ophthalmopathy. It was RNA transcripts that yielded the amplified TCR beta CDR3 regions. Initially, a first-round RT-PCR of the TCR CDR3 employed the HTBI primer set. Using its own MiXCR run on the multiplex PCR reads, TCRdb lists one record per CDR3 protein. The sample yields a few hundred thousand distinct CDR3 sequences, 15% to 20% seen once. Subjects aged 18 to 65 presented with newly diagnosed hyperthyroidism of less than 2 months' duration. The CDR3 has 15 amino acids. The V segment lost 1 base and the J segment 2 bases; nucleotides outside the gene matches: 3. Points from the study as a whole: Most expanded thyroid clonotypes above 0.001 recurred in blood.

This clonotype was detected many times. Its specificity is unknown. The receptor was derived from a man aged 35 to 55 with Graves' hyperthyroidism. Sequencing was performed on blood. The J gene is TRBJ2-7, the V gene TRBV12-3 or TRBV12-4, with 9 bases matching TRBD2. The CDR3 region is CASSLGGGVAYEQYF. CDR3 bases: TGTGCCAGCAGTTTAGGCGGGGGGGTAGCCTACGAGCAGTACTTC.